This note documents a single T cell receptor beta chain sequence. Produced via immunoSEQ multiplex PCR; TCRdb's table is partial and in-frame only. In the table there are more than 100,000 clones, around 92% of which are singletons. V lost 2 bases and J lost 1, with 17 bases in between. From germline, CDR1 is SGHVS and CDR2 FQNEAQ. The CDR3 runs to 17 residues. This sample is drawn from a study of blood T cell repertoires in COVID-19. This chain joins TRBV7-8 and TRBJ1-1, with D tentatively TRBD1 (5 bases). This TCR was sampled from a woman in her sixties or seventies with acute or convalescent COVID-19. Sequencing used peripheral blood. The CDR3 sequence is CASSLILGAQGNTEAFF. In nucleotides, the CDR3 is TGTGCCAGCAGCTTAATTCTAGGGGCGCAGGGGAACACTGAAGCTTTCTTT.